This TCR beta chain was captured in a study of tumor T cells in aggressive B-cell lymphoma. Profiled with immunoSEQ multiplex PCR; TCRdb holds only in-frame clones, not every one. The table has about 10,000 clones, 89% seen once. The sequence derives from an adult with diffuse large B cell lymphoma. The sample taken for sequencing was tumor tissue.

CDR3 residues: CASSSPEVAAYNEQFF. CDR3 DNA sequence: TGTGCCAGCAGCTCCCCGGAAGTCGCGGCCTACAATGAGCAGTTCTTC. The rearrangement joins TRBV7-9 to TRBJ2-1; no clear D. The CDR3 extends over 16 amino acids. V lost 4 bases and J lost 2, with 15 bases in between. Germline V gene lookup returns CDR1 SEHNR and CDR2 FQNEAQ (reference sequence). Full variable domain (outside the CDR3, taken from reference TRBV7-9 and TRBJ2-1): DTGVSQNPRHKITKRGQNVTFRCDPISEHNRLYWYRQTLGQGPEFLTYFQNEAQLEKSRLLSDRFSAERPKGSFSTLEIQRTEQGDSAMYLCASSSPEVAAYNEQFFGPGTRLTVL.